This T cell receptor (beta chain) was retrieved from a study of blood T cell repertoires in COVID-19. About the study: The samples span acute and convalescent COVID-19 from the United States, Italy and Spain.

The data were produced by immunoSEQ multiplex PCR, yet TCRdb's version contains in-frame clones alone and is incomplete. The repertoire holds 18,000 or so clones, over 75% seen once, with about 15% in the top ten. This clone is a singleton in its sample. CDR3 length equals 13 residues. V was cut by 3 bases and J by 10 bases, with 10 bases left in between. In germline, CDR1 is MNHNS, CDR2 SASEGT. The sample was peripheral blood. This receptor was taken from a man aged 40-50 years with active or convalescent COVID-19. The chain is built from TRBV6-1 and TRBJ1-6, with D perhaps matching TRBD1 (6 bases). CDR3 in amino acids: CASSDVRGSPLHF. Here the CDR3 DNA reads TGTGCCAGCAGTGATGTCAGGGGCTCACCCCTCCACTTT.